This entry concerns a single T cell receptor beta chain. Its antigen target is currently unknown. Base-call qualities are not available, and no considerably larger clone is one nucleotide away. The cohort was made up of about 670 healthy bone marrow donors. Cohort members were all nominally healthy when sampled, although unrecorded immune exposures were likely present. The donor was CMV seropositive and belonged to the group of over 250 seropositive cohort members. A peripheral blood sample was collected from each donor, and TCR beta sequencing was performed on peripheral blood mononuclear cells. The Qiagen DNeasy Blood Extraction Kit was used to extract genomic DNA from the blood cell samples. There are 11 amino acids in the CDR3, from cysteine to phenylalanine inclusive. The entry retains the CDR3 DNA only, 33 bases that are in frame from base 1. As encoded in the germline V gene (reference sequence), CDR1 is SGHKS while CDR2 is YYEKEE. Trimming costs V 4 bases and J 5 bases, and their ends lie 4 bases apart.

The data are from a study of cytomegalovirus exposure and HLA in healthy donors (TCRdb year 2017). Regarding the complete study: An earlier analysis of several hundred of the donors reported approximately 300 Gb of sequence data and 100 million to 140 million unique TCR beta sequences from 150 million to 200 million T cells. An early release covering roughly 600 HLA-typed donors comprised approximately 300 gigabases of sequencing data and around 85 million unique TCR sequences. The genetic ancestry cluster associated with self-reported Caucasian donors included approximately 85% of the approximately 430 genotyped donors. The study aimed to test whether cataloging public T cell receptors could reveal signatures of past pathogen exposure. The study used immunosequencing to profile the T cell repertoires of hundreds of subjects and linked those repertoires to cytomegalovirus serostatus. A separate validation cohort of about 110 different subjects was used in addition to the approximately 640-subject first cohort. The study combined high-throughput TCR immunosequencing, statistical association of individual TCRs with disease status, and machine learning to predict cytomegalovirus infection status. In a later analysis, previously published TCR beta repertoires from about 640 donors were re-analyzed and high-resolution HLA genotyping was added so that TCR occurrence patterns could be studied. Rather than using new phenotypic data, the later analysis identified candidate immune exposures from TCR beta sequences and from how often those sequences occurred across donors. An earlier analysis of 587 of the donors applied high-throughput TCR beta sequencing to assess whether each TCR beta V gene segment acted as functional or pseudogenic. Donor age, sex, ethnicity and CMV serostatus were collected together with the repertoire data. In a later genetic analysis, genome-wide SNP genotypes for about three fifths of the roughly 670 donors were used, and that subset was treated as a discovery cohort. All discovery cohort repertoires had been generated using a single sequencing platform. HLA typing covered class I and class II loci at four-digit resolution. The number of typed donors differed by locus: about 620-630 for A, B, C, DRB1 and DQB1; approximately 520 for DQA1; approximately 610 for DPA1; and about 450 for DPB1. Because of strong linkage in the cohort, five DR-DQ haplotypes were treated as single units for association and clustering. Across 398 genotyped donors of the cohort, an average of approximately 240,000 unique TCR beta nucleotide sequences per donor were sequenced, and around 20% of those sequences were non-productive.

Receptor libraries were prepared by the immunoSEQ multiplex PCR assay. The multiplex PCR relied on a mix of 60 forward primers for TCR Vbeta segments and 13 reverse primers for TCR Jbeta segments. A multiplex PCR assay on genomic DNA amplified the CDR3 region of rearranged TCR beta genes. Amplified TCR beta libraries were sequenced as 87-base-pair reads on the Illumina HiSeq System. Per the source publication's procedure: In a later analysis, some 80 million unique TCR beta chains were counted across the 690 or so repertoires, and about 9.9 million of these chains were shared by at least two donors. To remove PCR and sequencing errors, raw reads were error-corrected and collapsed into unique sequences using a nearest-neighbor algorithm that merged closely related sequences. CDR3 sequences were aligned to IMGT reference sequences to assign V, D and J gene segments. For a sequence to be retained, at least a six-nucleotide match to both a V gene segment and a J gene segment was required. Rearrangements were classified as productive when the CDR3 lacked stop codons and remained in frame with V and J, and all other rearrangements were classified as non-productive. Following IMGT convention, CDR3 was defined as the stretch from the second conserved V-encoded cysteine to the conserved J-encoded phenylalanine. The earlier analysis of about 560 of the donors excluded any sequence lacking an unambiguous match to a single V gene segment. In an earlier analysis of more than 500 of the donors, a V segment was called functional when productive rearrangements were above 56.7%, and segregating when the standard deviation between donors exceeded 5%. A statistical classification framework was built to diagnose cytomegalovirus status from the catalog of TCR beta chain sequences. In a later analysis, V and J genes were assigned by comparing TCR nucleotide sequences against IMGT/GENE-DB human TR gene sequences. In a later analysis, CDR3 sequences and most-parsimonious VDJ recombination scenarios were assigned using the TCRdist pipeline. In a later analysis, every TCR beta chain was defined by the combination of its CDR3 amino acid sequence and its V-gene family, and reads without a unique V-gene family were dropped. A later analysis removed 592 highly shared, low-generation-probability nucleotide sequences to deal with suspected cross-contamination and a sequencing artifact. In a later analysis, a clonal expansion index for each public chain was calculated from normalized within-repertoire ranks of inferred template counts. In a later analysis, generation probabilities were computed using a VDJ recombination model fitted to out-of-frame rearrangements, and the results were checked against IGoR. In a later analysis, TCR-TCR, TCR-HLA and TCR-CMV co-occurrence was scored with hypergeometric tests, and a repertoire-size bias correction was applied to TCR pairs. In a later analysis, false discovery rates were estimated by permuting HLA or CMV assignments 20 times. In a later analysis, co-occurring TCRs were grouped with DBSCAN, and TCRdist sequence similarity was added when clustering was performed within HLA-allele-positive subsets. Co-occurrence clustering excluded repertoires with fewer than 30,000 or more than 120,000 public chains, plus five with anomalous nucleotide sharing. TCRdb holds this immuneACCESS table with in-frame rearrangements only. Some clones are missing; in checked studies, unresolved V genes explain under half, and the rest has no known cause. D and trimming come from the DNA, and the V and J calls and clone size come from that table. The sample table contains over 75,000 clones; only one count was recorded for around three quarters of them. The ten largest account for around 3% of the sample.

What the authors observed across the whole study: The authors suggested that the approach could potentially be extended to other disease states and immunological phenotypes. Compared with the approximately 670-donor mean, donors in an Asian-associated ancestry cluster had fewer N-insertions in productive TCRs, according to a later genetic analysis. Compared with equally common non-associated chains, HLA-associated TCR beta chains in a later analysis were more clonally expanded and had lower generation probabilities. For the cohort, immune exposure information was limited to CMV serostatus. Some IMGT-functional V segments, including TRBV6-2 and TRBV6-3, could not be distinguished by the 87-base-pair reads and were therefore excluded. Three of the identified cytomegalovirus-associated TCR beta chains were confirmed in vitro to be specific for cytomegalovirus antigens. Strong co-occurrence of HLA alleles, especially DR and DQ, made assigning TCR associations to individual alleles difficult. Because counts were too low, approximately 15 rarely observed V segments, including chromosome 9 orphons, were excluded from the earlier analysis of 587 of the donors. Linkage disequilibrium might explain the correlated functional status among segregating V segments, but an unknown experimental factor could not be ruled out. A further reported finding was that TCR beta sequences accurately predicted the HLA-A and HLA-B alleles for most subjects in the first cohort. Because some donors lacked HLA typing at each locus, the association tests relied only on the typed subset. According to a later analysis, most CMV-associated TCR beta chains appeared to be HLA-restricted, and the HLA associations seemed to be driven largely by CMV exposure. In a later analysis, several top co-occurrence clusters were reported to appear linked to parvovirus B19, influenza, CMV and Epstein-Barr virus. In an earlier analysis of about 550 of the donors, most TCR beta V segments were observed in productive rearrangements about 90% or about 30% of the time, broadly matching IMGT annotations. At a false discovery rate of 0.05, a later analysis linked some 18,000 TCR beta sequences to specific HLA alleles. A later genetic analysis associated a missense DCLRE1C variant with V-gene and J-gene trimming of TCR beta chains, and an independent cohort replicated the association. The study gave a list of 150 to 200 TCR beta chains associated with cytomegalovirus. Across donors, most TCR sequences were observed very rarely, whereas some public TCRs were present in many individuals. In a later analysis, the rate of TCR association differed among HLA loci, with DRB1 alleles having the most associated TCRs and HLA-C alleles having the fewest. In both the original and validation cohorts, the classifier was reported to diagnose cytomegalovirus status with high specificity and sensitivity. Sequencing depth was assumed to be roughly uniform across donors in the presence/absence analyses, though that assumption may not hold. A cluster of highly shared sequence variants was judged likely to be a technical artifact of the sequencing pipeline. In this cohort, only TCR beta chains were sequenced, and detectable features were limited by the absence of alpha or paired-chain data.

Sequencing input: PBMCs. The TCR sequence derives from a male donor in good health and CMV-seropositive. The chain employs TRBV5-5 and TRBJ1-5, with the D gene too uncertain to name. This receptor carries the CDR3 CASSPHQPQHF. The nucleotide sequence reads TGTGCCAGCAGCCCTCATCAGCCCCAGCATTTT.